This paragraph covers one TCR beta chain sequence. Germline CDR1 and CDR2: LNHDA and SQIVND (reference sequence). The CDR3 runs to 15 residues. Trimming stripped 2 bases from V and 6 bases from J, with 15 bases between. Molecular barcoding with unique molecular identifiers was used for the TCRbeta library. TCRdb reanalysed the PCR reads using MiXCR and keeps one entry per CDR3 protein. The table lists a few hundred thousand distinct CDR3 sequences, about 16% of them singletons. The sample originates from a study of T-cell reconstitution after alpha-beta-depleted transplantation in children. The source is a human donor who donated a stem cell graft to a child with acute lymphoblastic leukemia. V gene TRBV19 combines with J gene TRBJ2-3; D not certain. The material sequenced was PBMCs from the stem cell graft donor, taken from the stem cell graft. CDR3 loop: CASSIWRGGPDTQYF. The CDR3, as DNA: TGTGCCAGTAGTATATGGCGCGGTGGTCCGGATACGCAGTATTTT.